The entry below gives a single T cell receptor beta chain sequence along with its context. This sample stems from a study of blood T cell repertoires in COVID-19. Method: immunoSEQ multiplex PCR; TCRdb's copy keeps in-frame clones and lacks some. The sample gives some 110,000 clones, 75% to 90% of which show up once; around 7.7% is in the top ten. Material: peripheral blood. The TCR comes from a human donor in a cohort sampled during active COVID-19.

The CDR3 reads CASSFPGPRGDGYTF. The CDR3 nucleotides are TGTGCCAGCAGCTTTCCTGGACCCCGGGGGGATGGCTACACCTTC. The V call is TRBV7-2, the J call TRBJ1-2; TRBD1 is a possible D gene (5 bases). V was clipped by 3 bases and J by 6 bases, with 17 bases between them. This CDR3 is built from 15 residues. The germline CDR1 and CDR2 sequences are SGHTA and FQGNSA. The whole variable domain, remainder taken from reference TRBV7-2 and TRBJ1-2, is GAGVSQSPSNKVTEKGKDVELRCDPISGHTALYWYRQSLGQGLEFLIYFQGNSAPDKSGLPSDRFSAERTGGSVSTLTIQRTQQEDSAVYLCASSFPGPRGDGYTFGSGTRLTVV.